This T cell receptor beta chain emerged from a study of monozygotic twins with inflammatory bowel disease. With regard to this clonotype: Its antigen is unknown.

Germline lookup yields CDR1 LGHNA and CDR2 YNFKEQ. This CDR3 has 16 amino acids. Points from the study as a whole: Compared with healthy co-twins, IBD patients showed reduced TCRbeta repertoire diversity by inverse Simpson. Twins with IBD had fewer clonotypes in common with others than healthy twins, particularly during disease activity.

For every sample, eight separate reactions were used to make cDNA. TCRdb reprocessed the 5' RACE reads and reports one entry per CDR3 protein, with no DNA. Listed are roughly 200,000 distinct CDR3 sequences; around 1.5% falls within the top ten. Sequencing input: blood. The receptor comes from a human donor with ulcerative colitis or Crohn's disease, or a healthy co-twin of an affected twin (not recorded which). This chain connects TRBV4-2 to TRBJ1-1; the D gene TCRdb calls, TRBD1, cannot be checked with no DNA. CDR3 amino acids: CASSQDNGQGGTEAFF.